The rows below give T cell receptor beta chains drawn from one sample of a study of T cells in Graves' hyperthyroidism and ophthalmopathy. TCRdb independently ran MiXCR on the multiplex PCR reads; one entry per CDR3 protein. The table includes hundreds of thousands of distinct CDR3 sequences, over 15% detected once. The sample comprised blood. These receptors were obtained from a woman aged 18-30 years with Graves' hyperthyroidism. Both conserved end residues are part of each CDR3. The order of the fields is D gene, clone size, J gene, V gene, CDR3 DNA, CDR3 protein. The D gene is left open where the match is weak. Size tells how often a clone was seen (once, few, many) or the class of an expanded clone, and some rows leave it out.

>-|few|TRBJ2-7|TRBV20-1
TGCAGTGCTAGAGATGACTGGGAGCAGTACTTC
CSARDDWEQYF
>-|-|TRBJ1-5|TRBV20-1
TGCAGTGCTAGAGTTCCCGCCAGGGGCAATCAGCCCCAGCATTTT
CSARVPARGNQPQHF
>-|-|TRBJ1-6|TRBV6-1
TGTGCCAGCAGCCTAAAGTTGGGGAGGTGGTCCTATAATTCACCCCTCCACTTT
CASSLKLGRWSYNSPLHF
>-|many|TRBJ1-1|TRBV6-1
TGTGCCACTCTGGACATGGGGGGGACTGAAGCTTTCTTT
CATLDMGGTEAFF
>-|few|TRBJ2-7|TRBV20-1
TGCAGTGCTCTCCGCGGAACTTCCTACGAGCAGTACTTC
CSALRGTSYEQYF
>-|many|TRBJ2-1|TRBV6-5
TGTGCCAGCAGTTACTCGAACAGGAATGAGCAGTTCTTC
CASSYSNRNEQFF
>TRBD2|few|TRBJ2-4|TRBV20-1
TGCAGTTTAGCGGGAGCCAAAAACATTCAGTACTTC
CSLAGAKNIQYF
>-|-|TRBJ2-2|TRBV18
TGTGCCAGCTCAGTAGGGACTGACTACACCGGGGAGCTGTTTTTT
CASSVGTDYTGELFF
>-|many|TRBJ1-5|TRBV6-1
TGTGCCAGCAGTCACTCTTGGGGCAATCAGCCCCAGCATTTT
CASSHSWGNQPQHF
>-|-|TRBJ2-2|TRBV11-2
TGTGCCAGCACGAAAGTCAGGACCGGCGGGGAGCTGTTTTTT
CASTKVRTGGELFF
>TRBD2|few|TRBJ2-1|TRBV24-1
TGTGCCACCAGTGATTTAAGGACTAGCGGGAGGAAGAATGAGCAGTTCTTC
CATSDLRTSGRKNEQFF
>TRBD2|-|TRBJ2-3|TRBV2
TGTGCCATCAGTGAGCGGGACGCTAGCACAGATACGCAGTATTTT
CAISERDASTDTQYF
>TRBD2|few|TRBJ2-3|TRBV11-2
TGTGCCAGCAGCCCCGGACTAGCGGGAGGGCCAGATACGCAGTATTTT
CASSPGLAGGPDTQYF
>TRBD1|few|TRBJ2-7|TRBV7-6
TGTGCCAGCAGCAGCCTGGACAGGGGGCTGTACGAGCAGTACTTC
CASSSLDRGLYEQYF
>-|many|TRBJ2-7|TRBV3-1
TGTGCCAGCAGTCGTACAGCGAGCGAGCAGTACTTC
CASSRTASEQYF
>TRBD2|few|TRBJ2-1|TRBV20-1
TGCAGTGCTAGTAGCGGGAGTCTGGCAAGTAATGAGCAGTTCTTC
CSASSGSLASNEQFF
>TRBD1|few|TRBJ1-2|TRBV6-9
TGTGCCAGCAGTTCCTCTGACAGGGGCTCTGGCTACACCTTC
CASSSSDRGSGYTF
>-|many|TRBJ2-1|TRBV20-1
TGCAGTGCTCCGGAGGAGGAGCAGTTCTTC
CSAPEEEQFF
>-|many|TRBJ2-1|TRBV13
TGTGCCAGCAGCTCTGAGAAGGGTGCTTCCCCATCCCCCAATGAGCAGTTCTTC
CASSSEKGASPSPNEQFF
>TRBD2|many|TRBJ2-3|TRBV12-3/TRBV12-4
TGTGCCAGCAGCCCCCTGGGGGGGGAGTGGAGAGATACGCAGTATTTT
CASSPLGGEWRDTQYF
>-|few|TRBJ2-5|TRBV7-9
TGTGCCAGCAGCTTAGGGTCCCCCCCCAAAGAGACCCAGTACTTC
CASSLGSPPKETQYF
>-|many|TRBJ1-2|TRBV27
TGTGCCAGCAGTTTATCAACAGGTGCTAACTATGGCTACACCTTC
CASSLSTGANYGYTF
>-|many|TRBJ1-1|TRBV20-1
TGCAGTGCGAGCGAGGGTTTAAGGCTTGGGAACACTGAAGCTTTCTTT
CSASEGLRLGNTEAFF
>TRBD2|once|TRBJ2-2|TRBV6-1
TGTGCCGGAAGACTAGCGGGAACGAACACCGGGGAGCTGTTTTTT
CAGRLAGTNTGELFF
>-|many|TRBJ2-7|TRBV6-1
TGTGCCAGCAGTAGATTTAGGGGGGAGAGCGTCGAGCAGTACTTC
CASSRFRGESVEQYF
>-|-|TRBJ1-4|TRBV6-1
TGTGCCAGCAGTGGGTCAAGCGGGGACCACGGTAATGAAAAACTGTTTTTT
CASSGSSGDHGNEKLFF
>-|few|TRBJ2-4|TRBV19
TGTGCCAGTAGTGCCCGGACTAAGTTAGCCAAAAACATTCAGTACTTC
CASSARTKLAKNIQYF
>-|many|TRBJ2-1|TRBV5-1
TGCGCCAGCAGCTTGGGGGTCACAGGTAACAGTGAGCAGTTCTTC
CASSLGVTGNSEQFF
>-|-|TRBJ2-7|TRBV6-2/TRBV6-3
TGTGCCAGCTCCGGGGACCCCCCGGACGAGCAGTACTTC
CASSGDPPDEQYF
>TRBD2|few|TRBJ2-6|TRBV2
TGTGCCAGCTGCGGGGGGGTAAACTCTGGGGCCAACGTCCTGACTTTC
CASCGGVNSGANVLTF
>TRBD2|-|TRBJ2-7|TRBV5-4
TGTGCCAGCAGAGCTGTCGGGGGACTAGTGCAGTACTTC
CASRAVGGLVQYF
>-|few|TRBJ1-1|TRBV19
TGTGCCAGTAGACAGAAGACAGCTATGAACACTGAAGCTTTCTTT
CASRQKTAMNTEAFF
>-|many|TRBJ1-6|TRBV12-3/TRBV12-4
TGTGCCAGCAGTACTCAGCTGCTTGTCTCCTATAATTCACCCCTCCACTTT
CASSTQLLVSYNSPLHF
>-|many|TRBJ2-7|TRBV6-5
TGTGCCAGCAGTTACTCGATGATCCTAGCCCGTGTCTCCTACGAGCAGTACTTC
CASSYSMILARVSYEQYF
>TRBD1|many|TRBJ2-7|TRBV20-1
TGCAGTGCCGGGGACAGGGACTACGAGCAGTACTTC
CSAGDRDYEQYF
>-|few|TRBJ1-3|TRBV4-3
TGCGCCAGCAGCCAAGAACTCCACAGGACCGCTGGAAACACCATATATTTT
CASSQELHRTAGNTIYF
>-|few|TRBJ2-1|TRBV9
TGTGCCAGCAGCCCTTACCCGAGCTCCTACAATGAGCAGTTCTTC
CASSPYPSSYNEQFF